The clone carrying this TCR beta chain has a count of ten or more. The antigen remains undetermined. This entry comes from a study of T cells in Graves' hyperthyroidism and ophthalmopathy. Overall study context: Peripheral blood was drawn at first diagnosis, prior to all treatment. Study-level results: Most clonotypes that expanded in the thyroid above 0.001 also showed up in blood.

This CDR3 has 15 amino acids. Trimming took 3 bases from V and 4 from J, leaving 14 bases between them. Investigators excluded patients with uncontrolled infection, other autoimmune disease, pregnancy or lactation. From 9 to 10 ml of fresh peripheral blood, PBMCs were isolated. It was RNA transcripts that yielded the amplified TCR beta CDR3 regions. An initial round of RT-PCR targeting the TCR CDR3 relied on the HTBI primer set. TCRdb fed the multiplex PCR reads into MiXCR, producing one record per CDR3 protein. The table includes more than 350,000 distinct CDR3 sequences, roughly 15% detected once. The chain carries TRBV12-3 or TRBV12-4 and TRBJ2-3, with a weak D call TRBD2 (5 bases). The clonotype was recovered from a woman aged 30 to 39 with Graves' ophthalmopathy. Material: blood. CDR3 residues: CASSFLASRSDTQYF. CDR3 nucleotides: TGTGCCAGCAGTTTTCTAGCTTCCCGCTCAGATACGCAGTATTTT.